This T cell receptor (beta chain) derives from a study of blood T cell repertoires in COVID-19 (dated by TCRdb to 2019 to 2021). Notes on the research overall: Samples from collaborators originated in the United States, Italy and Spain and spanned both the acute and convalescent phases of COVID-19. The material from the prospective study consisted of cDNA or gDNA derived from T cells, B-cell-depleted T cells, or PBMCs. Subjects who had been exposed to COVID-19, were actively infected with it, or had recovered from it provided the deeply sampled blood TCRbeta repertoires that made up the dataset. The repertoires were made available in a free public database intended to serve as a resource for research on the immune response to SARS-CoV-2. The samples were drawn from the first 160 participants of the ongoing ImmuneRACE study and from 1,254 subjects provided by 6 global collaborators. A de-identified subject ID, COVID-19 status, age in years and sex were almost always included in the sample metadata. Where available, HLA class I and class II types were taken from metadata supplied by the sample provider and were not determined by assay-based typing. Paper-wide results and their limitations: Clinical and demographic metadata were provided uncurated, with the amount varying by source and participant.

Trimming takes 4 bases from V and 4 bases from J, and the germline ends sit 20 bases apart. CDR1 and CDR2, per the germline V gene, are LGHNA and YNFKEQ. The CDR3 has 16 amino acids, counting the end cysteine and phenylalanine. Solely the CDR3 DNA is kept, with 48 bases framed from the first base. As to this clone: Its antigen is unknown. Base quality data are lacking; no much larger clone is found one base away.

The collaborating institutions used their own protocols to collect whole blood in K2EDTA tubes. For TCRbeta analysis, collaborators shipped samples as frozen whole blood, isolated PBMCs, or DNA extracted from either of those sample types. TCRbeta CDR3 regions were amplified from genomic DNA using the immunoSEQ Assay, a bias-controlled multiplex PCR. The paper's processing steps were these. Within the assay, amplification of reference gene primers was used to estimate how many nucleated cells each sample contained. To quantify the absolute abundance of each unique TCRbeta CDR3 rearrangement, sequence reads were collapsed and filtered. For each sample, productive Simpson clonality was calculated as the square root of Simpson's diversity index over productive rearrangements. Sourced from immuneACCESS, this table was stored by TCRdb with only in-frame sequences that have V and J called. A share of the clones is absent; for the studies checked, an unresolved V gene accounts for under half, and the remainder has no known explanation. The V and J calls and clone size come from that table; D and trimming were worked out from the DNA. This sample has over 200,000 clones in its table, and around 75% of those were observed once. The ten largest clones represent roughly 5% of the sample.

The chain was built from TRBV4-2 and TRBJ2-7; the D gene is perhaps TRBD2, on 6 matching bases. Material: peripheral blood. The source of this sequence is a human donor in a cohort sampled during active COVID-19. The CDR3 reads as follows: CASSPSRGELRYEQYF. The DNA sequence reads TGTGCCAGCAGCCCGAGTCGCGGGGAGCTACGGTACGAGCAGTACTTC.